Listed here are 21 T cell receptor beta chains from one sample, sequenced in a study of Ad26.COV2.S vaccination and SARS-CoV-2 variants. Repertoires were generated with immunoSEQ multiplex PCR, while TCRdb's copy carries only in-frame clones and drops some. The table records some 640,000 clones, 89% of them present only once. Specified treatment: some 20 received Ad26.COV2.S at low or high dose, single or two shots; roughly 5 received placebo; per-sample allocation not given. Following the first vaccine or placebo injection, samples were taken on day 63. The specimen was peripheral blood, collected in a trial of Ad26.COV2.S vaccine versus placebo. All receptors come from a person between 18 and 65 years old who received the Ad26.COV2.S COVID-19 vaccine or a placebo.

For the CDR3, the DNA is TGTGCCAGCAGACACCCGGGACAGGGGCAGAACTATGGCTACACCTTC. Translated: CASRHPGQGQNYGYTF. The rearrangement uses TRBV7-2 and TRBJ1-2; 10 positions match TRBD1. Trimming took 6 bases from V and 2 from J; bases not matched to a gene: 9. The germline V gene has CDR1 SGHTA and CDR2 FQGNSA. The CDR3 runs 16 residues.

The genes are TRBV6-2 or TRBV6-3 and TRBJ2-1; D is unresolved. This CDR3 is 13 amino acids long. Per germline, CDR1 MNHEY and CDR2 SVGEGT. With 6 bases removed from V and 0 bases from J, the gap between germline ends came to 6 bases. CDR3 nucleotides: TGTGCCAGCAGCTCCCACTCCTACAATGAGCAGTTCTTC. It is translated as CASSSHSYNEQFF.

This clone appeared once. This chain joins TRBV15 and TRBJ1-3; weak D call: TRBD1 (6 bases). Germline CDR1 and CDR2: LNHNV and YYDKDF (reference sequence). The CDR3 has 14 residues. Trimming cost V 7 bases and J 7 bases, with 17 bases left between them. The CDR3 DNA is TGTGCCACCAAGAGCAGGGGCTTAGGCAACACCATATATTTT. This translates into CATKSRGLGNTIYF.

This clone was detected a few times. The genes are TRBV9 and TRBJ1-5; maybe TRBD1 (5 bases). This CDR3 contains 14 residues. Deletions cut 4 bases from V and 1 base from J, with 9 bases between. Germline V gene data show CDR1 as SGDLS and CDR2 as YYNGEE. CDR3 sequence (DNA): TGTGCCAGCAGCCCCAGGGAGAGCAATCAGCCCCAGCATTTT. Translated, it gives CASSPRESNQPQHF.

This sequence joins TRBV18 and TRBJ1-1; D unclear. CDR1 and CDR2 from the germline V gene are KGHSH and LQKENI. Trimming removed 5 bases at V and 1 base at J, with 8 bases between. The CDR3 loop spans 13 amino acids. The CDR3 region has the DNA TGTGCCAGCTCAGTAGGGTCGAACACTGAAGCTTTCTTT. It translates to CASSVGSNTEAFF.

This CDR3 reads CSVQTGGGNTEAFF. The DNA of the CDR3 is TGCAGCGTTCAAACAGGGGGAGGGAACACTGAAGCTTTCTTT. V and J are TRBV29-1 and TRBJ1-1; 8 bases align to TRBD1. CDR3 length equals 14 residues. V was clipped by 5 bases and J by 1 base; unmatched bases: 6. Looked up from germline, CDR1 is SQVTM and CDR2 is ANQGSEA.

This CDR3 reads CASSPPGVPGELFF. The CDR3 DNA follows: TGTGCCAGCAGCCCACCAGGGGTCCCCGGGGAGCTGTTTTTT. The V and J genes are TRBV7-2 and TRBJ2-2, with D tentatively TRBD1 (6 bases). Trimming took 5 bases from V and 6 from J, leaving 13 bases between them. This CDR3 has 14 amino acids. CDR1 SGHTA and CDR2 FQGNSA come from the germline V gene.

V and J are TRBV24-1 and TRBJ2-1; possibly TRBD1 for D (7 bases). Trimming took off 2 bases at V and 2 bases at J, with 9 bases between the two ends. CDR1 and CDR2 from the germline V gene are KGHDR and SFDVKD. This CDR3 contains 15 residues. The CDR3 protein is CATSDWRGPYNEQFF. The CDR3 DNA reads TGTGCCACCAGTGATTGGAGGGGGCCCTACAATGAGCAGTTCTTC.

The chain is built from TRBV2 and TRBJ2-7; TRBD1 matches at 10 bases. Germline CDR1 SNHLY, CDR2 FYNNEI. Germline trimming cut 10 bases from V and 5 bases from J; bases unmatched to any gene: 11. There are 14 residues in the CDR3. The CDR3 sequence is CAILLRDRGNEQYF. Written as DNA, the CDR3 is TGTGCCATCCTACTCCGGGACAGGGGAAACGAGCAGTACTTC.

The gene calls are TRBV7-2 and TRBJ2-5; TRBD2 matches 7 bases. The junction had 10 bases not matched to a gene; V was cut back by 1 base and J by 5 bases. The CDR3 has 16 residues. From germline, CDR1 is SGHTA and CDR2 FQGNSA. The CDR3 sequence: CASSLGGSGGTETQYF. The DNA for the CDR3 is TGTGCCAGCAGCTTAGGCGGGAGTGGAGGTACGGAGACCCAGTACTTC.

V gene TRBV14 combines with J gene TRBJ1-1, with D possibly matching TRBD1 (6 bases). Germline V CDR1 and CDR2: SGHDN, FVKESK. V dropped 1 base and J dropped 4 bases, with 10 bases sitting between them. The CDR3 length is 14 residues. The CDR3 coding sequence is TGTGCCAGCAGCCAAGTCCAGGGGACCACTGAAGCTTTCTTT. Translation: CASSQVQGTTEAFF.

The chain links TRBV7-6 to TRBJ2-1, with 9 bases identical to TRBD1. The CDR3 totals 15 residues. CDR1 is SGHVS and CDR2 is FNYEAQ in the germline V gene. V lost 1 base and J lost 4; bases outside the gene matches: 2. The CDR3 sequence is CASSLGQGVYNEQFF. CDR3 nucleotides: TGTGCCAGCAGCTTAGGACAGGGGGTTTACAATGAGCAGTTCTTC.

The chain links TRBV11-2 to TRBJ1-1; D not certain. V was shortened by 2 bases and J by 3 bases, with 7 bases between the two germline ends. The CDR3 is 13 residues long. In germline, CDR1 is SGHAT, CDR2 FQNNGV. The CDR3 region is CASSLRDYTEAFF. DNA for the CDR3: TGTGCCAGCAGCTTACGAGATTACACTGAAGCTTTCTTT.

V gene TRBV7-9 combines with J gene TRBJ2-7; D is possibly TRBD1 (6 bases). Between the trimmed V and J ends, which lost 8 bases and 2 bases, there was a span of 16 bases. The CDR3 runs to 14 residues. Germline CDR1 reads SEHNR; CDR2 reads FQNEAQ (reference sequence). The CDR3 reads CASQKGVSTYEQYF. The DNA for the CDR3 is TGTGCCAGCCAAAAGGGGGTGTCCACCTACGAGCAGTACTTC.

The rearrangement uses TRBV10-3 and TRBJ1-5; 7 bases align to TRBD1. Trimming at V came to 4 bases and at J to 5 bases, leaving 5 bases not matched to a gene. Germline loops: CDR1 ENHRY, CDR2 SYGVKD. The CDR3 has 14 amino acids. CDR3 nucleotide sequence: TGTGCCATCAGTGCCGACAGGGACCATCAGCCCCAGCATTTT. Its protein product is CAISADRDHQPQHF.

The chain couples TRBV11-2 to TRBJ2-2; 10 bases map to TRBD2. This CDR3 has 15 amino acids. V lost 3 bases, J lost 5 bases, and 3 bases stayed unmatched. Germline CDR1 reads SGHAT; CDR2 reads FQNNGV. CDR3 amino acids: CASSFKLAGTGELFF. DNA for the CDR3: TGTGCCAGCAGCTTCAAACTAGCGGGAACCGGGGAGCTGTTTTTT.

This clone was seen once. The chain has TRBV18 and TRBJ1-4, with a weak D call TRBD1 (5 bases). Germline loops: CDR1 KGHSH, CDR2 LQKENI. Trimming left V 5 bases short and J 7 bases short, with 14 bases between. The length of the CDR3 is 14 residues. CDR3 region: CASSSQGLGEKLFF. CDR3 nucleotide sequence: TGTGCCAGCTCATCTCAGGGCCTGGGTGAAAAACTGTTTTTT.

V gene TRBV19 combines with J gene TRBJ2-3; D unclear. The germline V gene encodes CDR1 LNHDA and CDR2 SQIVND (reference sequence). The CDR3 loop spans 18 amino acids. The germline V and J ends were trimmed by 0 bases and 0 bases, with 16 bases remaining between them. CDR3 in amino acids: CASSIDSAVRKSTDTQYF. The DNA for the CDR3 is TGTGCCAGTAGTATAGATTCAGCCGTGAGAAAGAGCACAGATACGCAGTATTTT.

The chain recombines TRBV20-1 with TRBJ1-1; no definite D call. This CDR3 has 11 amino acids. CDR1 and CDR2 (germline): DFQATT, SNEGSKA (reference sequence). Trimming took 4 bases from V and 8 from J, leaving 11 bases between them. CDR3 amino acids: CSANSNLEAFF. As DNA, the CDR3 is TGCAGTGCTAACAGCAATTTAGAAGCTTTCTTT.

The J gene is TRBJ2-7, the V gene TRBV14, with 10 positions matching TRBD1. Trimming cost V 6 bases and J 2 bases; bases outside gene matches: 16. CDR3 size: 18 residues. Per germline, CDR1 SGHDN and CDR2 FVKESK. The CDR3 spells CASSPLRDRGFNPYEQYF. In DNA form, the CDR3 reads TGTGCCAGCAGTCCGTTGCGGGACAGGGGCTTCAATCCCTACGAGCAGTACTTC.

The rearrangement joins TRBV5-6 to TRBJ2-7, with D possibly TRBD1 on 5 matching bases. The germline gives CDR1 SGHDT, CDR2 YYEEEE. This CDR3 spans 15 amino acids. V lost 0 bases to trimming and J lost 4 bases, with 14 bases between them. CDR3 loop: CASSLGGSGWYEQYF. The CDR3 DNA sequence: TGTGCCAGCAGCTTGGGGGGCTCAGGTTGGTACGAGCAGTACTTC.